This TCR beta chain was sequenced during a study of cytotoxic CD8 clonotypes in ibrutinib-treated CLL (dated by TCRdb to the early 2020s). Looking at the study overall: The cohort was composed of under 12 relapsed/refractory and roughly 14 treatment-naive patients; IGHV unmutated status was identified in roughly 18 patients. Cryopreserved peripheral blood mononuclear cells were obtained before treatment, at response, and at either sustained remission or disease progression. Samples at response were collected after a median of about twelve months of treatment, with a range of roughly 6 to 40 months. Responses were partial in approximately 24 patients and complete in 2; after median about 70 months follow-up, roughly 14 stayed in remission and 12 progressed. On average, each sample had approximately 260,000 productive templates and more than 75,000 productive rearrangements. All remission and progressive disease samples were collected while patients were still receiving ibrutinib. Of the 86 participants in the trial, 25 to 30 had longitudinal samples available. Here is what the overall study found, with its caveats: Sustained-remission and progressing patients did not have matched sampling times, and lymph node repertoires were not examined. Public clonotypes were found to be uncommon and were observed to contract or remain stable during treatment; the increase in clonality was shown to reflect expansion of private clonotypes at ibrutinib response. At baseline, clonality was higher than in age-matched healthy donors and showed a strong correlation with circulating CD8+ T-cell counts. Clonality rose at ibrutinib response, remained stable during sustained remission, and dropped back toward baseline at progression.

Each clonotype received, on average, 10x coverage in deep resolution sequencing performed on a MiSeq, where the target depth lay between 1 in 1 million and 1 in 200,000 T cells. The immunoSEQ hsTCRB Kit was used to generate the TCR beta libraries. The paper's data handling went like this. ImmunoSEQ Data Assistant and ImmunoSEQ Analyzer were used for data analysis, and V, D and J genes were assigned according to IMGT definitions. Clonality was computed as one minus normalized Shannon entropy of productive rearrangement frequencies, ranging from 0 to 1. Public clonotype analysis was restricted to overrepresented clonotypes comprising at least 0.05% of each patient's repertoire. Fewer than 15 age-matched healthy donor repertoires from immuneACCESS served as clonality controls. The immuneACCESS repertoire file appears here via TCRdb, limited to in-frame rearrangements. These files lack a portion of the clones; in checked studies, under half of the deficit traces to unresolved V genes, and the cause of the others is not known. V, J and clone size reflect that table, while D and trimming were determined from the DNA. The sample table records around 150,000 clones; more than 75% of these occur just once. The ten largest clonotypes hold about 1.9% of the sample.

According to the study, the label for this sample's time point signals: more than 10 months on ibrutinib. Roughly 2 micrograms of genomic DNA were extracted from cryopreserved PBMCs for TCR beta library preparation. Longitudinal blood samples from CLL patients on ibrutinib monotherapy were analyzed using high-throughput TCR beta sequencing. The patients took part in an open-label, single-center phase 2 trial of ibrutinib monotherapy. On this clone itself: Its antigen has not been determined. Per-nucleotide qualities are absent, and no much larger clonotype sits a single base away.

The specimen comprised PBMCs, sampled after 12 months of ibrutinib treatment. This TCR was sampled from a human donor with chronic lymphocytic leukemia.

CDR3 region: CASRPRGDYGYTF. The DNA reads TGTGCCAGCAGACCTCGAGGCGACTATGGCTACACCTTC. The chain employs TRBV7-2 and TRBJ1-2; the D gene is not confidently resolved. Including the terminal cysteine and phenylalanine, the CDR3 comprises 13 residues. The kept DNA is CDR3 alone, 39 bases in frame from the first base. V lost 6 bases and J lost 3 bases; the stretch between them is 11 bases long. The CDR1 and CDR2 encoded by the germline V gene are SGHTA and FQGNSA. The full variable domain, with segments outside the CDR3 supplied by the reference TRBV7-2 and TRBJ1-2 proteins, appears as GAGVSQSPSNKVTEKGKDVELRCDPISGHTALYWYRQSLGQGLEFLIYFQGNSAPDKSGLPSDRFSAERTGGSVSTLTIQRTQQEDSAVYLCASRPRGDYGYTFGSGTRLTVV.